These 21 T cell receptor beta chains share one sample of origin, sequenced in a study of graft-versus-host responses after intestinal transplantation. TCRdb keeps only in-frame clones here, not all; method: immunoSEQ multiplex PCR. The table has nearly 25,000 clones, almost 40% seen once. The sample in question was alloreactive CD4+ T cells from a mixed lymphocyte reaction culture, obtained before intestinal transplant. Subset indicated: CFSE-low proliferating T cells sorted from roughly six-day pre-transplant mixed lymphocyte reaction (GvH or HvG direction). The source is a human patient who received an intestinal transplant.

The V gene is TRBV5-1, the J gene TRBJ1-2; D possibly corresponds to TRBD1 (5 bases). CDR1 is SGHRS, CDR2 YFSETQ, per germline. The CDR3 runs 13 residues. V shed 5 bases and J shed 7 bases, with 15 bases lying between them. CDR3 residues: CASSFGAPFGYTF. The CDR3 nucleotides are TGCGCCAGCAGTTTTGGGGCCCCCTTTGGCTACACCTTC.

The chain joins TRBV29-1 to TRBJ1-1; TRBD1 agrees at 12 bases. The CDR3 consists of 15 residues. The germline V gene has CDR1 SQVTM and CDR2 ANQGSEA. With V trimmed by 5 bases and J by 7 bases, 11 bases remained unmatched. The CDR3 DNA follows: TGCAGCGTTTGGGACAGGGGGCAGAGTCGGAATGAAGCTTTCTTT. Residues: CSVWDRGQSRNEAFF.

The chain links TRBV30 to TRBJ2-6; D is unclear. Germline CDR1 and CDR2: GTSNPN and SVGIG (reference sequence). Trimming shortened V by 3 bases and J by 0 bases, and 6 bases separated the two germline ends. The CDR3 spans 14 residues. CDR3 nucleotides: TGTGCCTGGAGGGGCTCCTCTGGGGCCAACGTCCTGACTTTC. Protein: CAWRGSSGANVLTF. The full variable domain, its missing parts supplied by reference TRBV30 and TRBJ2-6, is SQTIHQWPATLVQPVGSPLSLECTVEGTSNPNLYWYRQAAGRGLQLLFYSVGIGQISSEVPQNLSASRPQDRQFILSSKKLLLSDSGFYLCAWRGSSGANVLTFGAGSRLTVL.

This chain joins TRBV27 and TRBJ1-2, with TRBD1 matching 9 bases. The CDR3 is 14 residues long. Germline V gives CDR1 MNHEY, CDR2 SMNVEV (reference sequence). V was pared by 5 bases and J by 7 bases, with 8 bases of the junction left unmatched. As DNA, the CDR3 is TGTGCCAGCAGTACCCGGGACAGGGTCGGTGGCTACACCTTC. It yields the protein CASSTRDRVGGYTF.

This clone was detected a few times. The J gene is TRBJ1-1, the V gene TRBV18; D uncertain. There are 13 residues in the CDR3. Germline CDR1 reads KGHSH; CDR2 reads LQKENI. V lost 2 bases and J 4 bases, leaving 8 bases between the germline ends. The CDR3 here is CASSPFSSTEAFF. The CDR3 bases are TGTGCCAGCTCACCATTTTCGTCCACTGAAGCTTTCTTT.

The chain carries TRBV18 and TRBJ1-6; D ambiguous. V shed 2 bases and J shed 3 bases, with 11 bases lying between them. Germline lookup yields CDR1 KGHSH and CDR2 LQKENI. The CDR3 consists of 16 residues. The CDR3 nucleotides read TGTGCCAGCTCACCAATTGCAGGAAGCTATAATTCACCCCTCCACTTT. Translation gives CASSPIAGSYNSPLHF. Full variable domain (rest looked up from reference TRBV18 and TRBJ1-6): NAGVMQNPRHLVRRRGQEARLRCSPMKGHSHVYWYRQLPEEGLKFMVYLQKENIIDESGMPKERFSAEFPKEGPSILRIQQVVRGDSAAYFCASSPIAGSYNSPLHFGNGTRLTVT.

This clone occurred a few times. The chain has TRBV11-3 and TRBJ1-6; a weak D match, TRBD1 (5 bases). The CDR3 contains 15 residues. With 6 bases removed from V and 6 bases from J, the gap between germline ends came to 15 bases. Per germline, CDR1 SGHNT and CDR2 YENEEA. CDR3 nucleotides: TGTGCCAGCAGTCCGTCGACAGCCCCTAATTCACCCCTCCACTTT. It specifies CASSPSTAPNSPLHF.

In its sample, this clone ranks as medium-sized. This chain connects TRBV21-1 to TRBJ2-7; the table's TRBD1 call for D was not verified on the DNA. TRBV21-1 corresponds to a pseudogene. There are 18 residues in the CDR3. CDR3 in amino acids: CASSKLIWLGQVSYEQYF. CDR3 DNA: TGTGCCAGCAGCAAGTTGATATGGTTGGGACAAGTCTCCTACGAGCAGTACTTC.

V usage is TRBV4-2 and J usage is TRBJ2-3; 11 bases align to TRBD2. This CDR3 is 16 amino acids long. The junction had 1 base not matched to a gene; V was cut back by 0 bases and J by 2 bases. From germline, CDR1 is LGHNA and CDR2 YNFKEQ. This CDR3 is CASSQDSGRATDTQYF. DNA for the CDR3: TGTGCCAGCAGCCAAGATAGCGGGAGGGCCACAGATACGCAGTATTTT.

The CDR3 DNA reads TGCGCCAGCAGCTCGGGACTTACCGGGGAGCTGTTTTTT. Its protein product is CASSSGLTGELFF. This chain connects TRBV5-1 to TRBJ2-2; weak D call: TRBD2 (6 bases). The CDR3 has 13 amino acids. Germline V lookup: CDR1 SGHRS, CDR2 YFSETQ. The V and J ends lost 3 bases and 5 bases respectively, with 8 bases between them.

This clone counts as medium-sized. The gene calls are TRBV13 and TRBJ2-7, with 8 bases aligning to TRBD2. The length of the CDR3 is 17 residues. Trimming at V came to 5 bases and at J to 2 bases, leaving 14 bases not matched to a gene. Germline CDR1 is PRHDT and CDR2 is FYEKMQ (reference sequence). The DNA for the CDR3 is TGTGCCAGCAGCGAATACGGGGGGGCCAGTCGGGCCTACGAGCAGTACTTC. This codes for CASSEYGGASRAYEQYF.

The rearrangement joins TRBV7-8 to TRBJ1-2; D uncertain. Trimming left V 5 bases short and J 1 base short, with 23 bases between. The germline gives CDR1 SGHVS, CDR2 FQNEAQ. The CDR3 consists of 18 residues. The CDR3 sequence is CASSRLRAPRSNNYGYTF. CDR3 DNA: TGTGCCAGCAGCCGACTGAGGGCGCCCCGATCCAATAACTATGGCTACACCTTC.

This clone was seen a few times. This chain connects TRBV29-1 to TRBJ2-6; TRBD2 might be the D (6 bases). CDR3 length: 14 residues. Germline assignment: CDR1 SQVTM and CDR2 ANQGSEA. V was clipped by 3 bases and J by 4 bases, with 10 bases between them. The CDR3 coding sequence is TGCAGCGTTGACGGAGGGTACGGGGCCAACGTCCTGACTTTC. Its translation is CSVDGGYGANVLTF.

The rearrangement uses TRBV10-2 and TRBJ2-5, with TRBD1 as a possible D gene (6 bases). Between the trimmed V and J ends, which lost 8 bases and 2 bases, there was a span of 6 bases. Germline V CDR1 and CDR2: WSHSY, SAAADI. The CDR3 runs to 11 residues. CDR3 nucleotides: TGCGCCAGCGGACAGCAAGAGACCCAGTACTTC. It translates to CASGQQETQYF.

This clone was seen a few times. The chain recombines TRBV6-5 with TRBJ2-1, with D possibly being TRBD2 (5 bases). There are 15 residues in the CDR3. From germline, CDR1 is MNHEY and CDR2 SVGAGI. V was pared by 5 bases and J by 11 bases, with 22 bases between. In DNA form, the CDR3 reads TGTGCCAGCAGTCCCCTGACGGCGCGGGCGGCCAAGCAGTTCTTC. Translating gives CASSPLTARAAKQFF.

The chain carries TRBV6-1 and TRBJ2-7; 7 positions agree with TRBD2. The length of the CDR3 is 15 residues. Germline assignment: CDR1 MNHNS and CDR2 SASEGT. V shed 6 bases, J shed 3 bases, and the junction held 11 bases outside the gene matches. CDR3 sequence: CASSLRAGPYYEQYF. In DNA form, the CDR3 reads TGTGCCAGCAGCCTAAGAGCGGGGCCGTACTACGAGCAGTACTTC.

The chain has TRBV5-1 and TRBJ1-2; D is uncertain. CDR3 length: 14 amino acids. Per the germline V gene, CDR1 is SGHRS and CDR2 is YFSETQ. V lost 4 bases to trimming and J lost 1 base, with 11 bases between them. The CDR3 DNA reads TGCGCCAGCAGCCCCGAAACTATTAACTATGGCTACACCTTC. Amino acids: CASSPETINYGYTF.

J is TRBJ1-2 and V is TRBV19, with a possible D match to TRBD1 (6 bases). CDR1 and CDR2 from the germline V gene are LNHDA and SQIVND (reference sequence). This CDR3 has 16 amino acids. The ends were cut back, 4 bases at V and 0 bases at J, with 15 bases in the middle. This CDR3 reads CASSKQGPTANYGYTF. CDR3 bases: TGTGCCAGTAGTAAACAGGGTCCCACCGCTAACTATGGCTACACCTTC.

This chain joins TRBV4-1 and TRBJ1-2, with 7 bases fitting TRBD1. The CDR3 has 13 amino acids. Germline assignment: CDR1 MGHRA and CDR2 YSYEKL. The V segment lost 1 base and the J segment 4 bases; nucleotides outside the gene matches: 0. CDR3 sequence reads: CASSQAGGYGYTF. In nucleotides, the CDR3 is TGCGCCAGCAGCCAAGCAGGGGGCTATGGCTACACCTTC.

The chain recombines TRBV6-6 with TRBJ1-2; 10 bases align to TRBD1. The CDR3 has 15 amino acids. V lost 7 bases to trimming and J lost 7 bases; unmatched junction nucleotides: 12. Germline CDR1 and CDR2: MNHNY and SVGAGI (reference sequence). The CDR3 DNA reads TGTGCCAGCACCCCCCGACCGGGACAGGGGCCTGGCTACACCTTC. Residues: CASTPRPGQGPGYTF.

The chain is built from TRBV4-2 and TRBJ2-6; 15 bases line up with TRBD2. J lost 0 bases, V lost 4 bases, and 10 bases had no gene match. This CDR3 region has 21 residues. Germline CDR1 and CDR2: LGHNA and YNFKEQ. The CDR3 DNA sequence: TGTGCCAGCAGCCGACCCGGGGGACTAGCGGGAGGTTTCTCTGGGGCCAACGTCCTGACTTTC. This translates into CASSRPGGLAGGFSGANVLTF.